Listed below are T cell receptor beta chains from one sample, sequenced in a study of T cells in Graves' hyperthyroidism and ophthalmopathy. MiXCR, run by TCRdb on the multiplex PCR reads, gives a single entry per CDR3 protein. The table shows about 98,000 distinct CDR3 sequences, with around 42% occurring only once. Sequenced: peripheral blood or thyroid tissue (not recorded which). The receptors here all came from a woman aged 25 to 39 with Graves' hyperthyroidism. The CDR3 runs from the conserved cysteine through the conserved F or W. Fields, in order: D gene, V gene, J gene, clone size, CDR3 DNA, CDR3 protein. A D gene is named only where the DNA matches it firmly. Not all rows give a size; the values are once, few, many and, for expanded clones, a class.

D gene: NA; V gene: TRBV9; J gene: TRBJ2-5; clone size: many; CDR3 DNA: TGTGCCAGCAGGGAGACCCAGTACTTC; CDR3 protein: CASRETQYF
D gene: NA; V gene: TRBV4-1; J gene: TRBJ2-7; clone size: many; CDR3 DNA: TGCGCCAGCAGCCAAGATGGGTACGAGGACGAGCAGTACTTC; CDR3 protein: CASSQDGYEDEQYF
D gene: TRBD1; V gene: TRBV7-8; J gene: TRBJ2-3; clone size: NA; CDR3 DNA: TGTGCCAGCAGCCTTCTTCCTACAGGGGGCCTGACAGATACGCAGTATTTT; CDR3 protein: CASSLLPTGGLTDTQYF
D gene: NA; V gene: TRBV28; J gene: TRBJ1-5; clone size: many; CDR3 DNA: TGTGCCAGCCTTCCTCCTTGGAGCAATCAGCCCCAGCATTTT; CDR3 protein: CASLPPWSNQPQHF
D gene: TRBD2; V gene: TRBV15; J gene: TRBJ2-5; clone size: NA; CDR3 DNA: TGTGCCACCAGCAGAGAACCGACTAGCGGGAGGGCCTGGGAGACCCAGTACTTC; CDR3 protein: CATSREPTSGRAWETQYF
D gene: NA; V gene: TRBV2; J gene: TRBJ2-3; clone size: NA; CDR3 DNA: TGTGCCAGCAGTGACCCGGGACAATACGATGCAGATACGCAGTATTTT; CDR3 protein: CASSDPGQYDADTQYF
D gene: NA; V gene: TRBV7-2; J gene: TRBJ1-3; clone size: many; CDR3 DNA: TGTGCCAGCAGCTTAACCTCCGGCAGGGGATACACCATATATTTT; CDR3 protein: CASSLTSGRGYTIYF
D gene: NA; V gene: TRBV10-3; J gene: TRBJ2-7; clone size: NA; CDR3 DNA: TGTGCCATCGGCACAGGCGTATCCTACGAGCAGTACTTC; CDR3 protein: CAIGTGVSYEQYF
D gene: NA; V gene: TRBV7-3; J gene: TRBJ1-2; clone size: NA; CDR3 DNA: TGTGCCTGCAGCACCGAAAGTGTCAGTTATGGCTACACCTTC; CDR3 protein: CACSTESVSYGYTF
D gene: TRBD1; V gene: TRBV7-8; J gene: TRBJ1-1; clone size: many; CDR3 DNA: TGTGCCAGCAGCCGACAGGGGTGGGGGAAGTTGGTCACTGAAGCTTTCTTT; CDR3 protein: CASSRQGWGKLVTEAFF
D gene: NA; V gene: TRBV2; J gene: TRBJ2-7; clone size: NA; CDR3 DNA: TGTGCCAGCGCCCATCTGGGGGAGCAGTACTTC; CDR3 protein: CASAHLGEQYF
D gene: NA; V gene: TRBV7-9; J gene: TRBJ2-2; clone size: many; CDR3 DNA: TGCGCCAGCAGCCCGGCCCCCGGGGAGCTGTTTTTT; CDR3 protein: CASSPAPGELFF